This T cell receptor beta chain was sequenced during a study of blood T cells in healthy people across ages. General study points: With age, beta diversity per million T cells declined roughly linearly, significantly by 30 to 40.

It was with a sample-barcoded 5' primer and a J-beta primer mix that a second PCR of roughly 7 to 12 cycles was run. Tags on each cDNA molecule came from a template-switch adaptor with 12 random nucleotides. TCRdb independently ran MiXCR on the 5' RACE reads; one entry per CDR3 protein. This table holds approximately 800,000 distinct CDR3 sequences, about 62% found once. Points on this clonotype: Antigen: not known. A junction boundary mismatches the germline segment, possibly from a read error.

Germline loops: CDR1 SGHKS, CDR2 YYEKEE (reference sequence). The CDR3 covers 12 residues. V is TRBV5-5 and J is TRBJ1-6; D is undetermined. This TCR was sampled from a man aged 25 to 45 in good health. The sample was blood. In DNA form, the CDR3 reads TGTGCCAGTAGCTTTTTCTCTTCACCCCTCCACTTT. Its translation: CASSFFSSPLHF.